A selection of T cell receptor beta chains follows, all from one sample in a study of T cells after yellow fever vaccination. TCRdb recomputed calls from the 5' RACE reads with MiXCR, one row per CDR3 protein. This sample has just over 300,000 distinct CDR3 sequences, with around 4% found just once. The sequencing here drew on PBMCs, taken on the day of the yellow fever booster vaccination. The source is a young man who received the YFV17D yellow fever vaccine. Each CDR3 is given with its conserved first and last residue. Fields, in order: D gene, clone size, V gene, J gene, CDR3 DNA, CDR3 protein. The D gene is left open where the match is weak. Clone size is not always given. Where it is, it says once, few, many or a class for expanded clones.

D: .
size: .
V: TRBV11-2
J: TRBJ1-1
DNA: TGTGCCAGCAGCTTAAGTCAGGGGTTCACTGAAGCTTTCTTT
CDR3: CASSLSQGFTEAFF

D: TRBD1
size: .
V: TRBV5-4
J: TRBJ1-6
DNA: TGTGCCAGCAGCGCCGGGACAGACTTCTCCTATAATTCACCCCTCCACTTT
CDR3: CASSAGTDFSYNSPLHF

D: .
size: .
V: TRBV7-9
J: TRBJ2-1
DNA: TGTGCCAGCAGCTTTTGGGCAGTTCGAAATGAGCAGTTCTTC
CDR3: CASSFWAVRNEQFF

D: TRBD2
size: .
V: TRBV30
J: TRBJ2-1
DNA: TGTGCCTCAGTTAGCGGGGCCTACAATGAGCAGTTCTTC
CDR3: CASVSGAYNEQFF

D: .
size: .
V: TRBV10-3
J: TRBJ2-3
DNA: TGTGCCATCAGTGAGTTTATAACAACAGATACGCAGTATTTT
CDR3: CAISEFITTDTQYF

D: TRBD1
size: many
V: TRBV27
J: TRBJ1-6
DNA: TGTGCCAGCAGTGTACTCCCGGGACAGGGTTCACCCCTCCACTTT
CDR3: CASSVLPGQGSPLHF

D: .
size: many
V: TRBV10-3
J: TRBJ2-3
DNA: TGTGCCACGTTAGCAGCAGATACGCAGTATTTT
CDR3: CATLAADTQYF

D: TRBD2
size: few
V: TRBV9
J: TRBJ2-1
DNA: TGTGCCAGCAGCATGCAGAGCGGGGGTTACAATGAGCAGTTCTTC
CDR3: CASSMQSGGYNEQFF

D: .
size: .
V: TRBV7-9
J: TRBJ2-1
DNA: TGTGCCAGCACCAGGGACGGCGTCTCCTACAATGAGCAGTTCTTC
CDR3: CASTRDGVSYNEQFF

D: .
size: few
V: TRBV5-4
J: TRBJ1-2
DNA: TGTGCCAGCAGGGCTCCGACAGGAAACTATGGCTACACCTTC
CDR3: CASRAPTGNYGYTF

D: .
size: few
V: TRBV9
J: TRBJ1-1
DNA: TGTGCCAGCAGCGCCCATCACGGGGGGAACACTGAAGCTTTCTTT
CDR3: CASSAHHGGNTEAFF

D: .
size: few
V: TRBV5-1
J: TRBJ2-3
DNA: TGCGCCAGCAGCTTGTCGGTAGACACAGATACGCAGTATTTT
CDR3: CASSLSVDTDTQYF

D: .
size: many
V: TRBV18
J: TRBJ1-1
DNA: TGTGCCAGCTCACGGGGGAGAGGCACTGAAGCTTTCTTT
CDR3: CASSRGRGTEAFF

D: TRBD1
size: many
V: TRBV7-7
J: TRBJ2-1
DNA: TGTGCCAGCAGCCCCGGGACAGGGGGCGGAAATGAGCAGTTCTTC
CDR3: CASSPGTGGGNEQFF

D: TRBD2
size: few
V: TRBV7-2
J: TRBJ2-1
DNA: TGTGCCAGCAGCTTAGTCGGGAGGTCCTACAATGAGCAGTTCTTC
CDR3: CASSLVGRSYNEQFF

D: .
size: .
V: TRBV3-1
J: TRBJ1-4
DNA: TGTGCCAGCAGCCAAGGGCCGACAGATGAAAAACTGTTTTTT
CDR3: CASSQGPTDEKLFF

D: TRBD2
size: .
V: TRBV5-1
J: TRBJ2-5
DNA: TGCGCCAGCAGCTTGGTCAGCGGGGGAGGATGGGAGACCCAGTACTTC
CDR3: CASSLVSGGGWETQYF

D: .
size: many
V: TRBV5-5
J: TRBJ1-2
DNA: TGTGCCAGCAGCTTGGCGGAGGTGATCTATGGCTACACCTTC
CDR3: CASSLAEVIYGYTF

D: TRBD1
size: many
V: TRBV20-1
J: TRBJ2-3
DNA: TGCAGTGCTAGAGGACAGGGGGCATCTGCAGATACGCAGTATTTT
CDR3: CSARGQGASADTQYF

D: .
size: few
V: TRBV3-1
J: TRBJ2-4
DNA: TGTGCCAGCAGCCCCCTTCTGGACTGGCTAGCCAAAAACATTCAGTACTTC
CDR3: CASSPLLDWLAKNIQYF

D: .
size: many
V: TRBV4-1
J: TRBJ1-2
DNA: TGCGCCAGCAGCCAAGTCTGGACCGCAAACTATGGCTACACCTTC
CDR3: CASSQVWTANYGYTF

D: TRBD2
size: many
V: TRBV12-3/TRBV12-4
J: TRBJ2-1
DNA: TGTGCCAGCAGTTTTAGCGGGGGGGGCTACAATGAGCAGTTCTTC
CDR3: CASSFSGGGYNEQFF

D: .
size: few
V: TRBV5-4
J: TRBJ2-2
DNA: TGTGCCAGCCTTAGTAGCAATGGGGCCGGGGAGCTGTTTTTT
CDR3: CASLSSNGAGELFF

D: TRBD1
size: few
V: TRBV20-1
J: TRBJ1-4
DNA: TGCAGTGCCAACCAGGGGGCGTCTTACGGAAAACTGTTTTTT
CDR3: CSANQGASYGKLFF

D: .
size: many
V: TRBV9
J: TRBJ1-3
DNA: TGTGCCAGCAGCGTAGGAGTATTGGACTCTGGAAACACCATATATTTT
CDR3: CASSVGVLDSGNTIYF

D: TRBD1
size: many
V: TRBV4-1
J: TRBJ2-5
DNA: TGCGCCAGCAGCCAAGACGGACAGGGGGAGACCCAGTACTTC
CDR3: CASSQDGQGETQYF

D: .
size: few
V: TRBV7-2
J: TRBJ2-1
DNA: TGTGCCAGCAGTCCGTCCGGGACTCTCTTCCATGAGCAGTTCTTC
CDR3: CASSPSGTLFHEQFF

D: TRBD1
size: many
V: TRBV5-5
J: TRBJ1-4
DNA: TGTGCCAGCAGCTTGAGGGACAGGGAAAAACTGTTTTTT
CDR3: CASSLRDREKLFF

D: TRBD2
size: many
V: TRBV6-2/TRBV6-3
J: TRBJ2-4
DNA: TGTGCCAGCAGTGGGACTAGCGGGGAAGGGGACATTCAGTACTTC
CDR3: CASSGTSGEGDIQYF

D: .
size: many
V: TRBV9
J: TRBJ2-3
DNA: TGTGCCAGCAGCGTAGAACTCGGGACTCCAACACGCACAGATACGCAGTATTTT
CDR3: CASSVELGTPTRTDTQYF

D: TRBD2
size: few
V: TRBV5-6
J: TRBJ2-3
DNA: TGTGCCAGCAGCTCTCTAGCGGGGGGGCCCTGGGATACGCAGTATTTT
CDR3: CASSSLAGGPWDTQYF

D: .
size: .
V: TRBV2
J: TRBJ1-5
DNA: TGTGCCAGCAGTGAAGCGACGGATAGTGATCCCCAGCATTTT
CDR3: CASSEATDSDPQHF

D: TRBD1
size: .
V: TRBV29-1
J: TRBJ1-2
DNA: TGCAGCGTTGTACAAACGACAGGGAACTATGGCTACACCTTC
CDR3: CSVVQTTGNYGYTF

D: TRBD1
size: .
V: TRBV7-2
J: TRBJ1-4
DNA: TGTGCCAGCAGGCCGACGGGACAGGGAAATGAAAAACTGTTTTTT
CDR3: CASRPTGQGNEKLFF

D: .
size: many
V: TRBV12-5
J: TRBJ2-6
DNA: TGTGCTAGTGGTTTGGGACGGTCCGGGACTGGGGCCAACGTCCTGACTTTC
CDR3: CASGLGRSGTGANVLTF

D: .
size: .
V: TRBV20-1
J: TRBJ2-2
DNA: TGCAGTGCTAGGGAGGGGGGTAGCACCGGGGAGCTGTTTTTT
CDR3: CSAREGGSTGELFF

D: .
size: many
V: TRBV7-9
J: TRBJ1-3
DNA: TGTGCCAGCAGCTTACAGGGAATTGGAAACACCATATATTTT
CDR3: CASSLQGIGNTIYF

D: TRBD2
size: .
V: TRBV19
J: TRBJ2-3
DNA: TGTGCCAGTAGTAGAAGACTAGCGGGGGCCCTCACAGATACGCAGTATTTT
CDR3: CASSRRLAGALTDTQYF

D: TRBD2
size: many
V: TRBV4-3
J: TRBJ2-5
DNA: TGCGCCAGCAGCCAAGAGGGACTACCACCTGCGACCCAGTACTTC
CDR3: CASSQEGLPPATQYF

D: .
size: many
V: TRBV3-1
J: TRBJ2-1
DNA: TGTGCCAGCAGCTTCACCGGGAGTGAGCAGTTCTTC
CDR3: CASSFTGSEQFF

D: .
size: many
V: TRBV20-1
J: TRBJ2-1
DNA: TGCAGTGCTAGCGGGGTCAATGAGCAGTTCTTC
CDR3: CSASGVNEQFF

D: TRBD1
size: many
V: TRBV12-3/TRBV12-4
J: TRBJ1-4
DNA: TGTGCCAGCAGTCGGGACAGGGCGAATGAAAAACTGTTTTTT
CDR3: CASSRDRANEKLFF

D: .
size: many
V: TRBV7-9
J: TRBJ2-3
DNA: TGTGCCAGCAGCTTACCCCGGGGACTGACTCGCACAGATACGCAGTATTTT
CDR3: CASSLPRGLTRTDTQYF

D: TRBD2
size: .
V: TRBV20-1
J: TRBJ2-2
DNA: TGCAGTGCTAGAGATTTGCGCGGGGGGGGTACGACCGGGGAGCTGTTTTTT
CDR3: CSARDLRGGGTTGELFF

D: TRBD2
size: few
V: TRBV7-3
J: TRBJ2-5
DNA: TGTGCCAGCAGCTTCGGGTCGGGGCGGGGAGGGCGAGAGACCCAGTACTTC
CDR3: CASSFGSGRGGRETQYF

D: .
size: .
V: TRBV25-1
J: TRBJ2-7
DNA: TGTGCCAGCAGTGAACTAGGGACCGAGCAGTACTTC
CDR3: CASSELGTEQYF

D: .
size: .
V: TRBV7-2
J: TRBJ2-3
DNA: TGTGCCAGCAGCTTAGGGGGCGGGGCTACAGATACGCAGTATTTT
CDR3: CASSLGGGATDTQYF

D: TRBD1
size: .
V: TRBV30
J: TRBJ2-2
DNA: TGTGCCTGGGGGACAGGGGTCGGGGAGCTGTTTTTT
CDR3: CAWGTGVGELFF

D: TRBD1
size: many
V: TRBV5-1
J: TRBJ1-6
DNA: TGCGCCAGCAGCTTGCGGGGACAGGGGACTTCGCCCCTCCACTTT
CDR3: CASSLRGQGTSPLHF

D: TRBD2
size: many
V: TRBV5-1
J: TRBJ2-5
DNA: TGCGCCAGCAGCTTGGGTCCAGCGGGGGGGTCGAAGACCCAGTACTTC
CDR3: CASSLGPAGGSKTQYF

D: .
size: .
V: TRBV6-1
J: TRBJ1-4
DNA: TGTGCCAGCATCTTTCCGGGGGTTCAGGAAAAACTGTTTTTT
CDR3: CASIFPGVQEKLFF